Included here is one T cell receptor (beta chain) sequence, with context. Its antigen is as yet unknown. This same CDR3 is encoded by further DNA sequences in the sample. Per the germline V gene, CDR1 is SNHLY and CDR2 is FYNNEI. V was pared by 6 bases and J by 4 bases, with 8 bases of the junction left unmatched. CDR3 length: 14 residues. These data are taken from a study of shared clonotypes between healthy human individuals. Study in general: Per-donor plates numbered three CD4 naive, three CD4 memory, two CD8 naive and one CD8 memory.

Study conclusions and caveats: The four-donor shared clonotypes exceeded non-shared clonotypes in generation probability, with non-shared ones scoring lower.

Sorted-subset replicate PCR reactions contained 200 ng DNA, corresponding to around 30,000 T cell genomes. Profiled with immunoSEQ multiplex PCR; TCRdb holds only in-frame clones, not every one. The sample carries roughly 2.6 million clones, around nine tenths recorded once. Input material: naive CD4+ T cells sorted from blood. Subset here: CD45RA+ positively selected. V gene TRBV2 combines with J gene TRBJ1-1; TRBD1 matches 7 bases. This clonotype originated in a man between 18 and 35 years old in good health. The CDR3 protein is CASSQQGMGTEAFF. The CDR3, as DNA: TGTGCCAGCAGCCAACAGGGGATGGGCACTGAAGCTTTCTTT.